This is a list of T cell receptor beta chains from one sample in a study of vaccination effects on CD4 cells after COVID-19. For these TCRs, the target antigens are not known. The table came from immunoSEQ multiplex PCR; TCRdb's copy has only in-frame clones and leaves some out. The sample records approximately 30,000 clones, over 60% being singletons. The specimen was CD4+ T cells from PBMCs cultured with SARS-CoV-2 spike peptides, collected after COVID-19 vaccination. The receptors derive from a human donor who received a COVID-19 vaccine. Each CDR3 is given with its conserved first and last residue. D genes are given only for firm matches. Size tells how often a clone was seen (once, few, many) or the class of an expanded clone, and some rows leave it out.

D gene	V gene	clone size	J gene	CDR3 DNA	CDR3 protein
TRBD2	TRBV18	-	TRBJ2-7	TGTGCCAGCTCACCGCGCCTAGCGGGAGATACCTACGAGCAGTACTTC	CASSPRLAGDTYEQYF
-	TRBV18	few	TRBJ1-1	TGTGCCAGCTCACCGGGCTTCTCGAACACTGAAGCTTTCTTT	CASSPGFSNTEAFF
-	TRBV7-9	-	TRBJ2-1	TGTGCCAGCAGCTTAACCAATGAGCAGTTCTTC	CASSLTNEQFF
TRBD2	TRBV10-3	-	TRBJ2-5	TGTGCCATCAGGGGGGGGCCGGGACTAGCGGGAGAGACCCAGTACTTC	CAIRGGPGLAGETQYF
TRBD2	TRBV5-4	-	TRBJ2-7	TGTGCCAGCAGCGCACCTTATAGCGGGAGGCCTGGAGAGCAGTACTTC	CASSAPYSGRPGEQYF
TRBD1	TRBV4-1	-	TRBJ1-5	TGCGCCAGCAGCCAAGAGGGACAGGGTGCCCAGCCCCAGCATTTT	CASSQEGQGAQPQHF
-	TRBV9	-	TRBJ2-5	TGTGCCAGCGCCCAAGAACTAGTTCTCGCAACCCAGTACTTC	CASAQELVLATQYF
-	TRBV6-4	few	TRBJ2-2	TGTGCCAGCTCTGTTACAGGCACCGGGGAGCTGTTTTTT	CASSVTGTGELFF
TRBD2	TRBV9	once	TRBJ2-3	TGTGCCAGCAGCGAGAGGACTAGCGGGGGAACTAGCACAGATACGCAGTATTTT	CASSERTSGGTSTDTQYF
-	TRBV18	-	TRBJ2-5	TGTGCCAGCTCACCCTCCAGCTGGTACCAAGAGACCCAGTACTTC	CASSPSSWYQETQYF
TRBD2	TRBV3-1/TRBV3-2	few	TRBJ2-5	TGTGCCAGCAGCCACCCGCCAACTAGCGGGGGGCGACAAGAGACCCAGTACTTC	CASSHPPTSGGRQETQYF
-	TRBV23-1	-	TRBJ1-4	TGCGCCAGCAGTCAATCGGAGTTTAACAGCGAAAAACTGTTTTTT	CASSQSEFNSEKLFF
-	TRBV5-4	-	TRBJ1-6	TGTGCCAGCAGCTTGGACAGAAATTCACCCCTCCACTTT	CASSLDRNSPLHF
TRBD2	TRBV18	-	TRBJ2-7	TGTGCCAGCTCACCACGTCAGCGGGAGGCCCACGAGCAGTACTTC	CASSPRQREAHEQYF
-	TRBV29-1	-	TRBJ2-1	TGCAGCGTTGAAAACCGGGACAATAGCTACAATGAGCAGTTCTTC	CSVENRDNSYNEQFF